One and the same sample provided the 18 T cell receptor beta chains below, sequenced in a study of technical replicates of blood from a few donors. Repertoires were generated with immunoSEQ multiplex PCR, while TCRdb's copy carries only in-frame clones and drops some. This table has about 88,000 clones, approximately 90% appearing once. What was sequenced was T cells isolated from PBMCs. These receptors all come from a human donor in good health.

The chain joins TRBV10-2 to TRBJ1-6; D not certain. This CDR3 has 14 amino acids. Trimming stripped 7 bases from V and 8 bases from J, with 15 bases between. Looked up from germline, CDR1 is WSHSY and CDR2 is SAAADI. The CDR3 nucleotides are TGCGCCAGCAAAATCGGAGGCTCGGATTCACCCCTCCACTTT. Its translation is CASKIGGSDSPLHF.

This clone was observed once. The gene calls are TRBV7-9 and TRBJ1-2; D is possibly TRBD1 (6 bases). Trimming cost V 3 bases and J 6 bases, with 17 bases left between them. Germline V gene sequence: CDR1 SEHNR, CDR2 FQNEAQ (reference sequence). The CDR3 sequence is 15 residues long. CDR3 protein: CASSFPLPDRNGYTF. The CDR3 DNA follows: TGTGCCAGCAGCTTCCCTCTCCCGGACAGAAATGGCTACACCTTC.

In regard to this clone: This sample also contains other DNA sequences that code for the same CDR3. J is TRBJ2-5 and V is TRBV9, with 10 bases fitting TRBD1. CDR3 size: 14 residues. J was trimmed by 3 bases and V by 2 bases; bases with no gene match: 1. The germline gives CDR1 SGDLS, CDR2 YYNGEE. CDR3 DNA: TGTGCCAGCAGCGTGACAGGGGGCGAAGAGACCCAGTACTTC. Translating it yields CASSVTGGEETQYF.

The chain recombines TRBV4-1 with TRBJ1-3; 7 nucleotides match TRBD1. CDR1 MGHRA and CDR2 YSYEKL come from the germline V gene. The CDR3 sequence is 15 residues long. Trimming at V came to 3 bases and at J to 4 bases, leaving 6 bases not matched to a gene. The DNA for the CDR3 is TGCGCCAGCAGCCAGCCACAGGGGCGAGGAAACACCATATATTTT. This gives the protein CASSQPQGRGNTIYF.

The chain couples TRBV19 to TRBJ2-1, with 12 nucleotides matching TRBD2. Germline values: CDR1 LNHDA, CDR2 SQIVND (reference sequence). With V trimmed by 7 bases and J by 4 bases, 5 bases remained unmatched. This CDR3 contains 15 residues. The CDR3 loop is CASTSGLAGYNEQFF. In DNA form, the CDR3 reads TGTGCCAGTACCTCAGGACTAGCGGGGTACAATGAGCAGTTCTTC.

The DNA for the CDR3 is TGCAGCGTTGAAGATACGACGAAGAGGAACGAGCAGTACTTC. Translating gives CSVEDTTKRNEQYF. The chain combines TRBV29-1 with TRBJ2-7; D unclear. The CDR3 is 14 amino acids. V was trimmed by 0 bases and J by 5 bases, leaving 14 bases between them. The germline V gene has CDR1 SQVTM and CDR2 ANQGSEA.

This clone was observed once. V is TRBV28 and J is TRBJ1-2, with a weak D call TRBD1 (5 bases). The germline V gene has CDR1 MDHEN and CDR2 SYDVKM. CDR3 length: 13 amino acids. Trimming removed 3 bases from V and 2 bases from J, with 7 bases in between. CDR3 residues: CASSFAGNYGYTF. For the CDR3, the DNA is TGTGCCAGCAGTTTTGCAGGGAACTATGGCTACACCTTC.

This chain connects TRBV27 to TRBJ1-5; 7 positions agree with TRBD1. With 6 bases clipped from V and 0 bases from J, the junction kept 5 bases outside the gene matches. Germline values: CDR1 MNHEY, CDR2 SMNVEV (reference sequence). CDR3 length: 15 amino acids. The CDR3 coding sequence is TGTGCCAGCAGCTCAGGGGGGTATAGCAATCAGCCCCAGCATTTT. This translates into CASSSGGYSNQPQHF.

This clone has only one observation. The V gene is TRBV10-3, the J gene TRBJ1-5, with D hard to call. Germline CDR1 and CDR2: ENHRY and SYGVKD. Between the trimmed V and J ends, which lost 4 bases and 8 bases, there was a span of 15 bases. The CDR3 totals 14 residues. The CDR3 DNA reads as TGTGCCATCAGTGTAGGAGAAGCTATCGAGCCCCAGCATTTT. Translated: CAISVGEAIEPQHF.

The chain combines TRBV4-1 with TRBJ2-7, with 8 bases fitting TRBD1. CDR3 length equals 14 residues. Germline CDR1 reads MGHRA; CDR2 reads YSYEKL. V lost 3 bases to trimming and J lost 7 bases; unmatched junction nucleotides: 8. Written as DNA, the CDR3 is TGCGCCAGCAGCCATACGGACAGGGCTGAGGAGCAGTACTTC. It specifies CASSHTDRAEEQYF.

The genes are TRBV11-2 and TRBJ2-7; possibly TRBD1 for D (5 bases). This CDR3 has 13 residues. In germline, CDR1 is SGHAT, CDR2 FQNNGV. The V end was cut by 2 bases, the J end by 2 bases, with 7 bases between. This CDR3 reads CASSLQGTYEQYF. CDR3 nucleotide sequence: TGTGCCAGCAGCTTACAGGGAACCTACGAGCAGTACTTC.

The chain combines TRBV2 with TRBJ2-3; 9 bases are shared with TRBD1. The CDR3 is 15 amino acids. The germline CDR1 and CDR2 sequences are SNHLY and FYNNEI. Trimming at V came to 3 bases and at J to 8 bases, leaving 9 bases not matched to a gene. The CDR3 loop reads CASSDSGQGVGTQYF. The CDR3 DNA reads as TGTGCCAGCAGTGACTCGGGACAGGGTGTGGGTACGCAGTATTTT.

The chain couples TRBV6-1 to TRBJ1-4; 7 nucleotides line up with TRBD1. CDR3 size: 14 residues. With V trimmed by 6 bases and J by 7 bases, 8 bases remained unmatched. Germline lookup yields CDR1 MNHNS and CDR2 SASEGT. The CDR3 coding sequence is TGTGCCAGCAGGAAGGACAGGCAGATTGAAAAACTGTTTTTT. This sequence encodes CASRKDRQIEKLFF.

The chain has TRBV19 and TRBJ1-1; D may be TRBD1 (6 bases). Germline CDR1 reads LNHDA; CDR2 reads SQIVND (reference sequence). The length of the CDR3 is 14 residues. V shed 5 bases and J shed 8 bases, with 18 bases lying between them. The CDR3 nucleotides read TGTGCCAGTAGTCAGGATCACAGGGACCAAGAAGCTTTCTTT. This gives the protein CASSQDHRDQEAFF.

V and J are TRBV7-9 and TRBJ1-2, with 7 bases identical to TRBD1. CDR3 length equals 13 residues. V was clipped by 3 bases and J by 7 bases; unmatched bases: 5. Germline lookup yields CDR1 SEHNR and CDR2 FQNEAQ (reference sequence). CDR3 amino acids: CASSFGQDGGYTF. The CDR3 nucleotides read TGTGCCAGCAGCTTCGGACAGGATGGTGGCTACACCTTC.

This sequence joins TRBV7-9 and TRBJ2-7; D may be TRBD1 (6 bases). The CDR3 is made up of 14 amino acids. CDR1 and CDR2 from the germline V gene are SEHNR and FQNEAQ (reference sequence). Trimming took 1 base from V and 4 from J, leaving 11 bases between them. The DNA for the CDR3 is TGTGCCAGCAGCTTAGACCAGGGGAAGTACGAGCAGTACTTC. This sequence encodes CASSLDQGKYEQYF.

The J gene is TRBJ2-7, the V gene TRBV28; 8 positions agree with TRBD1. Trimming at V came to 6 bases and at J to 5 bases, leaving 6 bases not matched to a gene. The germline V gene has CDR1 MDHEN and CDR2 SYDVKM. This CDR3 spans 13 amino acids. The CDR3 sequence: CASREGQENEQYF. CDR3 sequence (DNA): TGTGCCAGCAGAGAGGGACAGGAGAACGAGCAGTACTTC. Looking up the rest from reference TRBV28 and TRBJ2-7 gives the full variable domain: DVKVTQSSRYLVKRTGEKVFLECVQDMDHENMFWYRQDPGLGLRLIYFSYDVKMKEKGDIPEGYSVSREKKERFSLILESASTNQTSMYLCASREGQENEQYFGPGTRLTVT.

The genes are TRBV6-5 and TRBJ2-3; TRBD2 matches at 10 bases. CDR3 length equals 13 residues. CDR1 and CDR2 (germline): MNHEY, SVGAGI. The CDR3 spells CAAAGGGTDTQYF. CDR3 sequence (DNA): TGTGCAGCAGCGGGGGGGGGCACAGATACGCAGTATTTT.